This T cell receptor beta chain was identified in a study of blood T cell repertoires in COVID-19. Study information: The samples span acute and convalescent COVID-19 from the United States, Italy and Spain. The cDNA or gDNA used as material had been derived from T cells, B-cell-depleted T cells, or PBMCs.

Study processing details: Reference gene primer amplification yielded estimated nucleated cell counts. Here immunoSEQ multiplex PCR was the method, and the copy in TCRdb shows in-frame clones only, minus some. For V, J and clone size, that table is used; D and trimming come from the DNA. The sample holds 120,000 to 150,000 clones, 65% to 90% seen once. The CDR3 spans 16 residues. The V and J ends lost 3 bases and 0 bases respectively, with 14 bases between them. Germline CDR1 LNHDA, CDR2 SQIVND (reference sequence). The material sequenced was peripheral blood. The TCR comes from a man between 45 and 60 years old with acute or convalescent COVID-19. The chain couples TRBV19 to TRBJ1-2, with TRBD1 as a possible D gene (5 bases). The CDR3 protein is CASSIQGANPNYGYTF. The CDR3 nucleotides are TGTGCCAGTAGTATTCAGGGCGCTAATCCTAACTATGGCTACACCTTC.